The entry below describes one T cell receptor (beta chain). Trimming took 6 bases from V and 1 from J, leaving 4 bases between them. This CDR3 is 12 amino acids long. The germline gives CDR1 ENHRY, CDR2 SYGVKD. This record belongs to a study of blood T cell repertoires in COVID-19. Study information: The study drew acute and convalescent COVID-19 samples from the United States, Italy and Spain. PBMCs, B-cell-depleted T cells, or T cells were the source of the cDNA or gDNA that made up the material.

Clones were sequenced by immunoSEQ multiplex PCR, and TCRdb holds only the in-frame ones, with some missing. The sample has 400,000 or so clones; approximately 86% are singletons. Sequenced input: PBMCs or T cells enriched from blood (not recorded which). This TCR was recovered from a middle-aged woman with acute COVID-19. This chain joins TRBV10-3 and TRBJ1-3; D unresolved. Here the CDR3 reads CAISGSGNTIYF. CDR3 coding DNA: TGTGCCATCAGCGGTTCTGGAAACACCATATATTTT.